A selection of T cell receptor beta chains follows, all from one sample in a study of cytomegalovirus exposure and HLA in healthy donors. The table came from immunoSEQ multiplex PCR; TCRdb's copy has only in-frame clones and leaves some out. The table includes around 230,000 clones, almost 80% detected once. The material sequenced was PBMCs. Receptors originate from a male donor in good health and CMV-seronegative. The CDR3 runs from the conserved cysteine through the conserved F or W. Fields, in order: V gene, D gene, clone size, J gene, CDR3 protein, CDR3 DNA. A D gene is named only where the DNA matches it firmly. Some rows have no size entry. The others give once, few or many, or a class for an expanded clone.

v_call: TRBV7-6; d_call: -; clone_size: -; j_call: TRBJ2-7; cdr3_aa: CASSLGQGPIYEQYF; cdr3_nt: TGTGCCAGCAGCTTAGGGCAGGGCCCTATCTACGAGCAGTACTTC
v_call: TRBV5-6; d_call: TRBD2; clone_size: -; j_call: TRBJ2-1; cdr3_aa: CASSFAGLAGGYEQFF; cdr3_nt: TGTGCCAGCAGCTTCGCCGGACTAGCGGGAGGTTATGAGCAGTTCTTC
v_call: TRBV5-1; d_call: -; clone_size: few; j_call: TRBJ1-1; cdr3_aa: CASSPGQSITEAFF; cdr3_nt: TGCGCCAGCAGCCCAGGACAGTCTATCACTGAAGCTTTCTTT
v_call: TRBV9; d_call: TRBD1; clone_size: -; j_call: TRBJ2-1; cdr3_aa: CASSSGLWDRGRNEQFF; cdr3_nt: TGTGCCAGCAGCTCAGGATTGTGGGACAGGGGGCGGAATGAGCAGTTCTTC
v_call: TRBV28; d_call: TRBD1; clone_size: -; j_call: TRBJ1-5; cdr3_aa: CASSPQTGMEGNQPQHF; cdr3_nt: TGTGCCAGCAGTCCACAGACAGGGATGGAGGGCAATCAGCCCCAGCATTTT
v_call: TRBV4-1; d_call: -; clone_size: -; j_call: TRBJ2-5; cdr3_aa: CASSPLDLVAYGEQYF; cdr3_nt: TGCGCCAGCAGCCCCTTAGACCTTGTTGCCTACGGAGAGCAGTACTTC
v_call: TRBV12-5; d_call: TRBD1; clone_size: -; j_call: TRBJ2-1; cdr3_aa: CASGETGAYNEQFF; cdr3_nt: TGTGCTAGTGGTGAGACAGGGGCCTACAATGAGCAGTTCTTC
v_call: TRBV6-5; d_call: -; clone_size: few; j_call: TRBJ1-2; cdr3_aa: CASSDSYGYTF; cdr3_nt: TGTGCCAGCAGTGACAGCTATGGCTACACCTTC
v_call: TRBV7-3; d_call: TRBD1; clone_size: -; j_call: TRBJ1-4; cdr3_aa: CASSPGQSPNEKLFF; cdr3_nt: TGTGCCAGCAGCCCGGGACAGTCACCTAATGAAAAACTGTTTTTT
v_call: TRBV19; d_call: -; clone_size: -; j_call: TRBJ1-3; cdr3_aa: CASRTFERPFSGNTIYF; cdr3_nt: TGTGCCAGTAGAACGTTTGAGCGCCCGTTCTCTGGAAACACCATATATTTT
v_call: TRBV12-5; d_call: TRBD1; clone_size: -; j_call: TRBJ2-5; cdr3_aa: CASGAGGTQYF; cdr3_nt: TGCGCTAGTGGAGCAGGGGGGACCCAGTACTTC
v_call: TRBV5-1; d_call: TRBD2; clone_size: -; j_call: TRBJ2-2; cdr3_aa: CASSSPWTSGGNTGELFF; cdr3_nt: TGCGCCAGCAGCTCACCATGGACTAGCGGGGGAAACACCGGGGAGCTGTTTTTT
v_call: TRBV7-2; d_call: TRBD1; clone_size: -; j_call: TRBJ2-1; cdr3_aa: CASITHRGSYNEQFF; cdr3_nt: TGTGCCAGCATCACCCACAGGGGGAGTTACAATGAGCAGTTCTTC
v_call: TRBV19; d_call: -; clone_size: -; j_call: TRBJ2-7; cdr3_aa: CASTGSGEQYF; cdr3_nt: TGTGCCAGTACGGGATCGGGGGAGCAGTACTTC
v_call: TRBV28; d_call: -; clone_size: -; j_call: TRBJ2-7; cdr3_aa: CASREGRLEEQYF; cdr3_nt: TGTGCCAGCAGGGAGGGGAGACTGGAGGAGCAGTACTTC
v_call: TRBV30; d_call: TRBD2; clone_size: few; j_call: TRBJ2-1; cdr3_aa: CAWSGLAIYNEQFF; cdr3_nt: TGTGCCTGGAGCGGACTAGCGATATACAATGAGCAGTTCTTC
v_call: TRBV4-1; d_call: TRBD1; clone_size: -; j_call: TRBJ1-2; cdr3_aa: CASSQPPGTGQVYHYGYTF; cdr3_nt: TGCGCCAGCAGCCAGCCCCCCGGGACAGGGCAGGTGTACCACTATGGCTACACCTTC
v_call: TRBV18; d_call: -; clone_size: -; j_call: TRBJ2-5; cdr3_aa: CASSPPHNRETQYF; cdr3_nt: TGTGCCAGCTCACCACCGCATAATCGGGAGACCCAGTACTTC
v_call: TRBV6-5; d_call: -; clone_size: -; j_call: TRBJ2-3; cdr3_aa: CASSYSFTDTQYF; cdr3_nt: TGTGCCAGCAGTTACTCCTTCACAGATACGCAGTATTTT
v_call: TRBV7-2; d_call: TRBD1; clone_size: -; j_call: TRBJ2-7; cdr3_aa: CASSLGMTGGGEQYF; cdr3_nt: TGTGCCAGCAGCTTAGGGATGACAGGGGGTGGGGAGCAGTACTTC
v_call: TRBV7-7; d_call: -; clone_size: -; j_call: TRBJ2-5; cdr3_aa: CASSLRSQLITQYF; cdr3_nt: TGTGCTAGCAGCTTAAGGAGCCAACTCATCACCCAGTACTTC
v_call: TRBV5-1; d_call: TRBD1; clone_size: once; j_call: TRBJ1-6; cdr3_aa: CASSPDRASNSPLHF; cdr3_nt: TGCGCCAGCAGCCCAGACAGGGCGTCGAATTCACCCCTCCACTTT
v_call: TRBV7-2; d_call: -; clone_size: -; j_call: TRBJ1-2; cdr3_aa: CASSLMRGRGNTF; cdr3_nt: TGTGCCAGCAGCTTAATGAGGGGCAGGGGTAACACCTTC
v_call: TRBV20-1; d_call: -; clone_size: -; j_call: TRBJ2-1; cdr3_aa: CSARGLREQFF; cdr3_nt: TGCAGTGCTAGGGGCCTCCGGGAGCAGTTCTTC
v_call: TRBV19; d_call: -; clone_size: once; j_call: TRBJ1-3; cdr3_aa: CASSMVRGASGNTIYF; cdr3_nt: TGTGCCAGTAGTATGGTACGGGGGGCCTCTGGAAACACCATATATTTT
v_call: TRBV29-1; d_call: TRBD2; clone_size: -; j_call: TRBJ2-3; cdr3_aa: CSVRTSGGAGTDTQYF; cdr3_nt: TGCAGCGTCAGGACTAGCGGGGGGGCGGGCACAGATACGCAGTATTTT
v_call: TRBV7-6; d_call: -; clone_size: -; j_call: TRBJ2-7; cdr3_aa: CASSLARTYEQYF; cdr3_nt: TGTGCCAGCAGCTTAGCCAGGACCTACGAGCAGTACTTC
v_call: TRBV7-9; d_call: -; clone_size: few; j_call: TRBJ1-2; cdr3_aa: CASSLGDSYGYTF; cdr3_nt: TGTGCCAGCAGCTTAGGAGACAGCTATGGCTACACCTTC
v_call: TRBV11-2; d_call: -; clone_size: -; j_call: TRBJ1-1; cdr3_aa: CASSKALSGGTEAFF; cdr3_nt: TGTGCCAGCAGCAAAGCCCTCTCGGGGGGGACTGAAGCTTTCTTT
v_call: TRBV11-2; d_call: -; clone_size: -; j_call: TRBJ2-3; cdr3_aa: CASRSVGGPFTDTQYF; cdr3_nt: TGTGCCAGCAGATCGGTAGGCGGGCCCTTCACAGATACGCAGTATTTT
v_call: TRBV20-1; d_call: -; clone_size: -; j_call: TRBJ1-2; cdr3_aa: CSASRPGGYTF; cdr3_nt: TGCAGTGCTTCCAGACCGGGGGGCTACACCTTC
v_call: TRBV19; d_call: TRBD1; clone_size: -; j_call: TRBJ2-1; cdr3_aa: CASSIHSTGQGAFYNEQFF; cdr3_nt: TGTGCCAGTAGTATCCACTCCACAGGACAGGGGGCATTCTACAATGAGCAGTTCTTC
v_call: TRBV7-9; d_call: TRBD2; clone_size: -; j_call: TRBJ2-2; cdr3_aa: CASSPSEGGPINTGELFF; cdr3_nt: TGTGCCAGCAGCCCTAGCGAGGGAGGGCCAATCAACACCGGGGAGCTGTTTTTT
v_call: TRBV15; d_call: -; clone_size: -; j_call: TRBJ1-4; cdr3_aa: CATTRGAGEKLFF; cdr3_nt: TGTGCCACCACACGGGGGGCGGGTGAAAAACTGTTTTTT
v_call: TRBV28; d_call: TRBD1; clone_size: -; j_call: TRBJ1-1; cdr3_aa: CASSSTGDMNTEAFF; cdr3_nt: TGTGCCAGCAGTAGTACAGGGGACATGAACACTGAAGCTTTCTTT
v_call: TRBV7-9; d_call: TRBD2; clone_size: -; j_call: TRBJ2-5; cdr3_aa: CASSSTLAGAVRETQYF; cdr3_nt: TGTGCCAGCAGCTCGACCTTAGCGGGAGCTGTTAGAGAGACCCAGTACTTC
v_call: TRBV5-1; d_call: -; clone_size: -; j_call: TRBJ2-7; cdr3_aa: CASSPGGQRGSYEQYF; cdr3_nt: TGCGCCAGCAGCCCTGGGGGGCAGCGGGGCTCCTACGAGCAGTACTTC
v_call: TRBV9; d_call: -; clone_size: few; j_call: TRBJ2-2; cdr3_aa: CASSVGRVGELFF; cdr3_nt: TGTGCCAGCAGCGTAGGCAGGGTCGGGGAGCTGTTTTTT
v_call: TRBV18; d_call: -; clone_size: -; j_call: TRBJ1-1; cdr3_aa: CASSPPRGAGATEAFF; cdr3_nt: TGTGCCAGCTCACCACCGCGAGGGGCAGGGGCCACTGAAGCTTTCTTT
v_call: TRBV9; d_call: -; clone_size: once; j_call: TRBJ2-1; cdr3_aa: CASSVAGTAGEQFF; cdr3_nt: TGTGCCAGCAGCGTAGCGGGCACCGCGGGTGAGCAGTTCTTC